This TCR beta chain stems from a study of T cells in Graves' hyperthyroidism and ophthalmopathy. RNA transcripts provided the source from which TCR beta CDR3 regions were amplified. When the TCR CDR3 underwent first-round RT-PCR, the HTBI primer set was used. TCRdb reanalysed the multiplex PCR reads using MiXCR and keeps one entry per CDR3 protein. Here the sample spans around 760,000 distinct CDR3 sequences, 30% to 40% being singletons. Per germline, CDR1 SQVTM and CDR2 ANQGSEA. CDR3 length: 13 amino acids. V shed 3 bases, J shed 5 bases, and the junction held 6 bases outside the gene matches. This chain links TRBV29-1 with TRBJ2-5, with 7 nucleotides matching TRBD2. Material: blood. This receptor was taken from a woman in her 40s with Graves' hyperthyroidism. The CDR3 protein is CSVDDGRRETQYF. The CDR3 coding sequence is TGCAGCGTTGACGACGGGAGGCGGGAGACCCAGTACTTC.